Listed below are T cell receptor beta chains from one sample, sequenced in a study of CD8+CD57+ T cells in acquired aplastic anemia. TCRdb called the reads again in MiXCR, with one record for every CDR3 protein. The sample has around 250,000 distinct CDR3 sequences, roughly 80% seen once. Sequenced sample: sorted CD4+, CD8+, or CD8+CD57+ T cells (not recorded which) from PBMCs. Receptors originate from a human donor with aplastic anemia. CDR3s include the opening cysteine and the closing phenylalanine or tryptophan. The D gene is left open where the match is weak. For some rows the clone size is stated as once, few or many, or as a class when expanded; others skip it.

CDSTLGSVPSGANAFF	TGTGACAGCACCCTAGGGAGCGTCCCCTCTGGGGCCAACGCTTTCTTT	TRBV7-6	TRBJ1-1	NA	NA
CASSPQQGANEQYF	TGTGCCAGCAGCCCGCAACAGGGCGCAAACGAGCAGTACTTC	TRBV7-2	TRBJ2-7	NA	NA
CASSPPRGPDTQYF	TGTGCCAGCAGCCCACCCCGGGGCCCCGATACGCAGTATTTT	TRBV5-1	TRBJ2-3	NA	NA
CASSLDPDGTTEAFF	TGTGCCAGCAGCTTAGATCCAGACGGGACCACTGAAGCCTTCTTT	TRBV7-8	TRBJ1-1	few	NA
CANSLAGTTDREDTQYF	TGTGCCAACAGCTTAGCGGGGACTACCGATAGGGAGGATACCCAGTACTTC	TRBV7-8	TRBJ2-5	NA	TRBD2
CASSIARGRGSEQQFF	TGTGCCAGCAGCATAGCGAGGGGCCGCGGAAGCGAGCAGCAGTTCTTC	TRBV9	TRBJ2-1	once	NA
CAISGAQGRNEQFF	TGTGCCATCAGTGGAGCACAGGGGAGAAATGAGCAGTTCTTC	TRBV7-9	TRBJ2-1	NA	TRBD1
CASSTGPTQYTQYF	TGTGCCAGCAGCACGGGCCCCACGCAATATACCCAGTACTTC	TRBV7-9	TRBJ2-5	NA	NA
CASSSGGAGDTLFF	TGTGCCAGCAGCTCAGGGGGTGCGGGTGATACGTTGTTCTTT	TRBV7-8	TRBJ2-3	NA	TRBD1
CASSFERSYGADDLTF	TGTGCCAGCAGCTTTGAGAGAAGCTACGGGGCCGACGACCTGACTTTC	TRBV7-9	TRBJ2-6	once	NA
CAGPGEAEPQYVCTF	NA	TRBV7-3	TRBJ1-2	NA	NA
CASSSGASKHTQYF	TGTGCCAGCAGTTCGGGCGCCTCCAAACACACCCAGTACTTT	TRBV19	TRBJ1-5	NA	NA
CASSRGERGITDTQYF	TGTGCCAGCAGCAGAGGGGAAAGGGGCATCACAGATACGCAGTATTTT	TRBV9	TRBJ2-3	NA	NA
CSVEDRRAGSDEQFF	TGCAGCGTTGAAGATCGTAGGGCAGGGTCGGATGAGCAGTTCTTC	TRBV29-1	TRBJ2-1	NA	NA
CASGVGGTDTQFF	TGTGCCAGCGGGGTCGGGGGCACGGATACGCAGTTCTTT	TRBV2	TRBJ1-1	few	NA
CATSPGREQRTQYF	TGTGCCACCAGCCCAGGCCGCGAGCAAAGGACCCAGTACTTC	TRBV7-8	TRBJ2-5	NA	NA
CSVVLQGAGELFF	TGCAGCGTTGTCCTACAGGGGGCCGGGGAGCTGTTTTTT	TRBV29-1	TRBJ2-2	once	TRBD1
CASSPSPGTGGTQPQHF	TGTGCCAGCAGCCCGAGTCCCGGGACAGGGGGCACTCAGCCCCAGCATTTT	TRBV7-8	TRBJ1-5	medium-sized	TRBD1
CASSSPGRGGSDKQFF	TGTGCCAGCAGCTCTCCCGGAAGAGGGGGCAGCGATAAGCAGTTCTTC	TRBV7-6	TRBJ2-1	NA	TRBD1
CASSVPGRYGEHDF	TGTGCCAGCAGCGTACCGGGTAGATACGGGGAGCACGACTTC	TRBV7-8	TRBJ2-7	NA	NA
CASSLDRARNQSQHF	TGTGCCAGCAGCTTGGACAGGGCGAGAAATCAGTCCCAGCATTTT	TRBV5-5	TRBJ1-5	NA	NA
CASSAQGSTDTQHFF	TGTGCCAGCAGCGCACAGGGTTCCACAGATACGCAGCATTTCTTC	TRBV7-2	TRBJ2-1	NA	NA
CASSWVPSGANVLTF	TGTGCCAGCAGTTGGGTCCCCTCTGGGGCCAACGTCCTGACTTTC	TRBV12-3/TRBV12-4	TRBJ2-6	few	NA
CASSLEGGGGREDQFF	TGTGCCAGCAGCTTAGAGGGAGGTGGGGGTAGGGAGGATCAGTTCTTC	TRBV7-8	TRBJ2-1	NA	NA
CASSPDLTVNSEAFF	TGTGCCAGCAGCCCTGATCTGACGGTGAACTCTGAAGCGTTCTTT	TRBV7-9	TRBJ1-1	NA	NA
CASSLGTGGDGYNF	TGTGCCAGCAGCCTGGGGACAGGGGGCGATGGCTACAATTTT	TRBV9	TRBJ2-3	NA	TRBD1
CASSEGLTGNTGALFF	TGTGCCAGCAGCGAGGGGTTGACAGGTAACACCGGGGCGCTGTTTTTT	TRBV7-2	TRBJ2-2	NA	NA
CASSPETGLLETQYF	TGTGCCAGCAGCCCCGAGACAGGTCTCCTGGAGACCCAGTACTTC	TRBV6-4	TRBJ2-5	NA	NA
CASSLAVWGPGVLFF	TGTGCCAGCAGCTTAGCCGTATGGGGACCCGGGGTGCTGTTTTTT	TRBV7-8	TRBJ2-2	NA	NA
CSASPSTGEAYEQYF	TGCAGTGCTAGTCCATCGACAGGAGAAGCCTACGAGCAGTACTTC	TRBV20-1	TRBJ2-7	NA	NA
CASSFGTDNSPLHF	TGTGCCAGCAGCTTCGGGACAGATAATTCACCCCTCCACTTT	TRBV5-5	TRBJ1-6	NA	TRBD1
CASSVSGGGQDKQFF	TGTGCCAGCAGCGTTTCAGGCGGGGGGCAAGATAAGCAGTTCTTC	TRBV9	TRBJ2-1	NA	TRBD2
CSASAAGRKIYEQYF	TGCAGTGCCAGTGCGGCGGGACGCAAAATCTACGAGCAGTACTTC	TRBV20-1	TRBJ2-7	once	NA
CASSTARGPDTQYF	TGTGCCAGCAGCACAGCGAGGGGTCCTGATACGCAGTATTTT	TRBV7-8	TRBJ2-3	NA	NA
CASSVAGVPDTYF	TGTGCCAGCAGCGTTGCGGGGGTCCCTGATACGTACTTC	TRBV7-8	TRBJ2-1	NA	TRBD2
CASSALAETQYFGFF	NA	TRBV7-9	TRBJ1-1	NA	NA
CASSIAGGGIAQQF	TGTGCCAGCAGCATCGCGGGAGGCGGGATAGCGCAGCAGTTT	TRBV7-3	TRBJ2-3	NA	TRBD2
CASRTTGQGQETQYF	TGTGCCAGCAGGACAACCGGACAGGGCCAAGAGACCCAGTACTTC	TRBV7-8	TRBJ2-5	NA	TRBD1
CASSFAGGPDAQYF	TGTGCCAGCAGCTTTGCGGGAGGCCCGGATGCGCAGTATTTT	TRBV7-8	TRBJ2-3	NA	TRBD2
CSASTGRTGELFF	TGCAGTGCTAGTACAGGGCGCACCGGGGAGCTGTTTTTT	TRBV20-1	TRBJ2-2	NA	NA
CSARERGTPANQPQHF	TGCAGTGCTAGAGAGAGGGGGACGCCGGCAAATCAGCCCCAGCATTTT	TRBV20-1	TRBJ1-5	many	NA
CAISQWGGEGQDEKLFF	TGTGCCATCAGCCAGTGGGGCGGAGAAGGTCAGGATGAAAAACTGTTTTTT	TRBV9	TRBJ1-4	NA	NA
CASSGIAGGPSEQFF	TGTGCCAGCAGCGGAATAGCGGGAGGGCCAAGTGAGCAGTTCTTC	TRBV7-9	TRBJ2-1	NA	TRBD2
CASGGGGNIQYFCF	TGTGCCAGCGGAGGAGGCGGGAACATTCAGTACTTCTGCTTC	TRBV9	TRBJ2-5	NA	NA
CASSLELKGHAEAFF	TGTGCCAGCAGCTTAGAGCTGAAAGGGCACGCTGAAGCTTTCTTT	TRBV14	TRBJ1-1	NA	NA
CAGQWAGETHTLDF	TGTGCCGGACAGTGGGCTGGGGAGACCCATACGCTCGATTTT	TRBV7-9	TRBJ2-3	NA	NA
CASRDGGAEILYFYTF	TGTGCCAGCAGGGACGGGGGCGCAGAGATCCTATATTTTTACACCTTC	TRBV7-8	TRBJ1-2	NA	NA
CASSLGGDADYGYF	TGTGCCAGCAGCTTGGGAGGGGACGCCGACTATGGCTACTTC	TRBV7-9	TRBJ2-7	once	TRBD2
CASSHNQGVETNTEAFF	TGTGCCAGCAGCCATAATCAGGGGGTGGAAACAAACACTGAAGCTTTCTTT	TRBV9	TRBJ1-1	NA	TRBD1
CASSDSFLYGYTF	TGCGCCAGCAGTGATAGCTTCCTCTATGGCTACACCTTC	TRBV10-2	TRBJ1-2	NA	NA
CASRDWATDTQYF	TGTGCCAGCAGGGACTGGGCTACAGATACGCAGTATTTT	TRBV5-5	TRBJ2-3	NA	NA